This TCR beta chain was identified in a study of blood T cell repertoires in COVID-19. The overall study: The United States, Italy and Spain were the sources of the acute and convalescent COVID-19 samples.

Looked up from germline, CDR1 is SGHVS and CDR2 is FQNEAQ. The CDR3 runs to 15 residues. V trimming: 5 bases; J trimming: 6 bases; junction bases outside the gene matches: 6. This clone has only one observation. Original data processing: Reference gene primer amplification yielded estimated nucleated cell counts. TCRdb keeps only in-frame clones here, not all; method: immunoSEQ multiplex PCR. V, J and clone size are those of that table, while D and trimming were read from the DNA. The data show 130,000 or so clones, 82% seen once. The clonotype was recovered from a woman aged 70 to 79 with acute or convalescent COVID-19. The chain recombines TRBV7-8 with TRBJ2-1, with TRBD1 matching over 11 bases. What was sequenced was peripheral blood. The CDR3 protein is CASSPEGQGVNEQFF. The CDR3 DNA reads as TGTGCCAGCAGCCCAGAGGGACAGGGGGTCAATGAGCAGTTCTTC. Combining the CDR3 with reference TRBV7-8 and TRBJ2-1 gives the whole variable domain GAGVSQSPRYKVAKRGQDVALRCDPISGHVSLFWYQQALGQGPEFLTYFQNEAQLDKSGLPSDRFFAERPEGSVSTLKIQRTQQEDSAVYLCASSPEGQGVNEQFFGPGTRLTVL.